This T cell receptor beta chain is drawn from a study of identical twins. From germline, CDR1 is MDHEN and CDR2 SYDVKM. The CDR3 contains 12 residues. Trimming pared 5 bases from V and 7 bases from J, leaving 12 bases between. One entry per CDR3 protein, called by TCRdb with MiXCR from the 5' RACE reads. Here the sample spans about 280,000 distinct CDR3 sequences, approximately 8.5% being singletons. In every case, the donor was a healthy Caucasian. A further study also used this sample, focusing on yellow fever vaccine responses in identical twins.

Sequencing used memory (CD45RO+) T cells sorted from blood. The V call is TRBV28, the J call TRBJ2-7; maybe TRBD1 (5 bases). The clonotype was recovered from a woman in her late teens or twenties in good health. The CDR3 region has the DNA TGTGCCAGCAGTCTTCCCAGGGAAGAGCAGTACTTC. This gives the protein CASSLPREEQYF.